These T cell receptor beta chains were read from a single sample in a study of T cells expressing NK-cell markers. TCRdb reanalyzed the 5' RACE reads, giving one entry per CDR3 protein sequence and no DNA. The sample features 350,000 to 500,000 distinct CDR3 sequences, with roughly 8% in its top ten. The sample comprised blood T cells: a sorted CD56 or NKG2C T cell subset, CD4+ or CD8+ T cells, or bulk PBMC T cells (not recorded which). Receptor source: a woman aged 18-70 years in good health. The CDR3 runs from the conserved cysteine through the conserved F or W.

TRBJ2-3,TRBV30,CAWSKREDTDTQYF
TRBJ2-2,TRBV7-3,CASSLKGETGELFF
TRBJ2-5,TRBV7-2,CASSLAIVAPGLETQYF
TRBJ2-2,TRBV12-3/TRBV12-4,CASSFRLADTGELFF
TRBJ2-3,TRBV12-3/TRBV12-4,CASSLGLAGLDTQYF
TRBJ2-1,TRBV27,CASSFREGMNNEQFF
TRBJ2-6,TRBV20-1,CSAIRATGANVLTF
TRBJ2-7,TRBV7-9,CASSTRTDRYEQYF
TRBJ2-1,TRBV7-9,CARTGTSGVDEQFF
TRBJ2-3,TRBV6-4,CASSDTDRATDTQYF
TRBJ2-3,TRBV30,CAWSGSTALDTQYF
TRBJ1-5,TRBV5-5,CASSLADSPTQHF
TRBJ2-5,TRBV29-1,CSVEGVPETQYF
TRBJ2-2,TRBV27,CASSLSRANTGELFF
TRBJ2-4,TRBV29-1,CSVEREGLNIQYF
TRBJ2-7,TRBV6-5,CASSYSMTRATYEQYF
TRBJ2-4,TRBV21-1,CASSKVGGLADKNIQYF
TRBJ1-1,TRBV29-1,CSVRGNTEAFF
TRBJ2-2,TRBV7-8,CASSLRAGGDTGELFF
TRBJ1-5,TRBV2,CASSVAGIGNQPQHF
TRBJ1-1,TRBV5-6,CASSFGGTFPFF
TRBJ2-7,TRBV25-1,CASSARQGLSGEQYF
TRBJ1-6,TRBV12-5,CASGLRDRNNSPLHF
TRBJ1-5,TRBV6-2/TRBV6-3,CASSWGQVANQPQHF
TRBJ2-3,TRBV12-3/TRBV12-4,CASSSWVGTGHLRTDTQYF
TRBJ1-1,TRBV20-1,CSARRTRMNTEAFF
TRBJ2-1,TRBV11-2,CASSLPAFDNEQFF
TRBJ1-2,TRBV12-3/TRBV12-4,CASSSTGYGYTF
TRBJ2-7,TRBV7-2,CASSLGQGGNEQYF
TRBJ2-6,TRBV28,CASSSLAGIGANVLTF
TRBJ2-7,TRBV20-1,CSADDRSGNPNEQYF
TRBJ1-2,TRBV7-9,CASSQETAYGYTF
TRBJ2-1,TRBV6-2/TRBV6-3,CASGRPASYNEQFF
TRBJ2-1,TRBV6-6,CASTHGGDEQFF
TRBJ2-2,TRBV6-5,CASSWVRSPGNTGELFF
TRBJ2-4,TRBV12-3/TRBV12-4,CASSPYEIAKNIQYF
TRBJ2-1,TRBV6-5,CASSYLGGAAYNEQFF
TRBJ2-7,TRBV6-5,CASSYGAGDAEYSYEQYF
TRBJ2-5,TRBV2,CASSPSDRPIQETQYF
TRBJ1-5,TRBV6-1,CASSILSAASNQPQHF
TRBJ1-2,TRBV7-8,CASSPDIPPHGYTF
TRBJ2-3,TRBV12-3/TRBV12-4,CASSFTQRTDTQYF
TRBJ1-1,TRBV7-2,CASSYLGVGGTEAFF
TRBJ2-4,TRBV20-1,CSAGLSGGYPKNIQYF
TRBJ1-1,TRBV10-2,CASTEGVTEAFF
TRBJ2-7,TRBV6-5,CASSYWASGGYEQYF
TRBJ1-2,TRBV4-2,CASSQDGPRVGYGYTF
TRBJ1-1,TRBV7-2,CASSLGRGVMNTEAFF
TRBJ2-5,TRBV12-3/TRBV12-4,CASRRGKETQYF
TRBJ2-1,TRBV12-3/TRBV12-4,CASNTHRPSGGQQFF
TRBJ2-2,TRBV7-2,CASSLGPGGANTGELFF
TRBJ2-7,TRBV6-2/TRBV6-3,CASSRGLAGVSYEQYF
TRBJ2-7,TRBV5-4,CASSFGRESGEQYF
TRBJ1-5,TRBV29-1,CSVGQDSNQPQHF
TRBJ2-3,TRBV19,CASSIDRAGVNTDTQYF